The 14 T cell receptor beta chains below were found in one sample sequenced in a study of T cell changes during pregnancy in multiple sclerosis. TCRdb's table, derived via immunoSEQ multiplex PCR, lists solely in-frame clones and lacks some. This table holds 95,000 to 100,000 clones, more than 90% found once. The sequencing here drew on peripheral blood, taken in the second trimester of pregnancy. The receptor set was obtained from a female donor with multiple sclerosis, enrolled in a pregnancy study.

The genes are TRBV2 and TRBJ1-3, with D uncertain. Germline values: CDR1 SNHLY, CDR2 FYNNEI. V was cut by 6 bases and J by 0 bases, with 9 bases left in between. This CDR3 contains 14 residues. CDR3 nucleotide sequence: TGTGCCAGCAGGATTTCAGGCTCTGGAAACACCATATATTTT. The encoded protein is CASRISGSGNTIYF.

CDR3 loop: CASSQDEGGNEKLFF. The CDR3 DNA reads as TGCGCCAGCAGCCAAGATGAGGGGGGGAATGAAAAACTGTTTTTT. This sequence joins TRBV4-3 and TRBJ1-4; D possibly corresponds to TRBD1 (6 bases). Germline CDR1 LGHNA, CDR2 YSLEER. Between the trimmed V and J ends, which lost 0 bases and 5 bases, there was a span of 10 bases. The CDR3 spans 15 residues.

This chain uses TRBV14 with TRBJ2-1; no reliable D call. Germline CDR1 is SGHDN and CDR2 is FVKESK. The length of the CDR3 is 12 residues. Trimming pared 4 bases from V and 8 bases from J, leaving 9 bases between. CDR3 amino acids: CASSRTWHEQFF. The DNA of the CDR3 is TGTGCCAGCAGCCGTACCTGGCATGAGCAGTTCTTC.

The chain combines TRBV27 with TRBJ2-7; maybe TRBD1 (6 bases). Trimming left V 4 bases short and J 4 bases short, with 14 bases between. Germline V gene lookup returns CDR1 MNHEY and CDR2 SMNVEV (reference sequence). The CDR3 extends over 14 amino acids. The chain's CDR3 is CASSWGLGMYEQYF. The CDR3 DNA reads as TGTGCCAGCAGTTGGGGGCTAGGGATGTACGAGCAGTACTTC.

The chain couples TRBV7-9 to TRBJ1-2; D is unclear. CDR1 is SEHNR and CDR2 is FQNEAQ in the germline V gene (reference sequence). The CDR3 runs 14 residues. The V end was cut by 1 base, the J end by 7 bases, with 13 bases between. As DNA, the CDR3 is TGTGCCAGCAGCTTAGATTGGCAACCTGGTGGCTACACCTTC. Translation: CASSLDWQPGGYTF.

This clone was seen once. This chain uses TRBV19 with TRBJ2-7, with a possible D match to TRBD1 (6 bases). V lost 3 bases and J lost 2, with 17 bases in between. The CDR3 is 16 amino acids. The V gene's germline CDR1 is LNHDA and CDR2 SQIVND (reference sequence). CDR3 region: CASSMPPDSLTYEQYF. CDR3 DNA: TGTGCCAGTAGTATGCCCCCGGACAGTCTAACCTACGAGCAGTACTTC.

The chain recombines TRBV7-3 with TRBJ1-1, with D perhaps matching TRBD1 (6 bases). The germline V and J ends were trimmed by 8 bases and 3 bases, with 16 bases remaining between them. From germline, CDR1 is SGHTA and CDR2 FQGTGA. This CDR3 has 14 amino acids. The CDR3 nucleotides are TGTGCCAGCTCACCGGGACAAAGCCACACTGAAGCTTTCTTT. It specifies CASSPGQSHTEAFF.

The chain recombines TRBV7-9 with TRBJ1-2; 8 bases are shared with TRBD1. This CDR3 contains 13 residues. V lost 0 bases to trimming and J lost 6 bases; unmatched junction nucleotides: 0. Germline V gene sequence: CDR1 SEHNR, CDR2 FQNEAQ (reference sequence). CDR3: CASSLADRDGYTF. The CDR3, as DNA: TGTGCCAGCAGCTTAGCGGACAGGGATGGCTACACCTTC. The full variable domain, its missing parts supplied by reference TRBV7-9 and TRBJ1-2, is DTGVSQNPRHKITKRGQNVTFRCDPISEHNRLYWYRQTLGQGPEFLTYFQNEAQLEKSRLLSDRFSAERPKGSFSTLEIQRTEQGDSAMYLCASSLADRDGYTFGSGTRLTVV.

This clone was detected only once. CDR3 protein: CASSYTGGGNTGELFF. The CDR3, as DNA: TGTGCCAGCAGTTATACAGGGGGCGGGAACACCGGGGAGCTGTTTTTT. This chain uses TRBV28 with TRBJ2-2, with 9 bases identical to TRBD1. The length of the CDR3 is 16 residues. From germline, CDR1 is MDHEN and CDR2 SYDVKM. The junction had 4 bases not matched to a gene; V was cut back by 4 bases and J by 1 base.

The V and J genes are TRBV5-1 and TRBJ2-7; 8 bases line up with TRBD1. The CDR3 loop spans 14 amino acids. Germline assignment: CDR1 SGHRS and CDR2 YFSETQ. Trimming cost V 5 bases and J 5 bases; bases outside gene matches: 9. CDR3 sequence (DNA): TGCGCCAGCAGACGAGACAGGGGTTCCCACGAGCAGTACTTC. Protein sequence: CASRRDRGSHEQYF.

The chain recombines TRBV6-6 with TRBJ1-3, with 8 bases that match TRBD1. Germline trimming cut 7 bases from V and 4 bases from J; bases unmatched to any gene: 3. This CDR3 comprises 13 residues. The germline V gene has CDR1 MNHNY and CDR2 SVGAGI (reference sequence). The CDR3: CASIRGLGNTIYF. CDR3 in DNA: TGTGCCAGCATCAGGGGGCTGGGAAACACCATATATTTT.

The chain links TRBV25-1 to TRBJ1-1; weak D call: TRBD1 (6 bases). Deletions cut 6 bases from V and 4 bases from J, with 12 bases between. Per the germline V gene, CDR1 is MGHDK and CDR2 is SYGVNS. This CDR3 has 13 residues. DNA of the CDR3: TGTGCCAGCAGGGTCCAGGGGATCACTGAAGCTTTCTTT. Protein sequence: CASRVQGITEAFF.

Regarding this clone: The limits of the CDR3 on the DNA are not certain, so only TCRdb's listed CDR3 is given. This CDR3 reads CASSSSGWTGELFF. The chain combines TRBV27 with TRBJ2-2; the table calls TRBD2, which could not be checked here. The CDR3 extends over 14 residues, inclusive of both ends. CDR1 and CDR2 (germline): MNHEY, SMNVEV (reference sequence).

V and J are TRBV13 and TRBJ1-2, with 8 nucleotides matching TRBD1. V shed 5 bases and J 2 bases; nucleotides not matched to a gene: 19. The CDR3 loop spans 19 amino acids. Germline CDR1 and CDR2: PRHDT and FYEKMQ (reference sequence). CDR3 loop: CASSPPFADRAPSNYGYTF. CDR3 nucleotides: TGTGCCAGCAGCCCGCCCTTTGCGGACAGGGCTCCTTCCAACTATGGCTACACCTTC.